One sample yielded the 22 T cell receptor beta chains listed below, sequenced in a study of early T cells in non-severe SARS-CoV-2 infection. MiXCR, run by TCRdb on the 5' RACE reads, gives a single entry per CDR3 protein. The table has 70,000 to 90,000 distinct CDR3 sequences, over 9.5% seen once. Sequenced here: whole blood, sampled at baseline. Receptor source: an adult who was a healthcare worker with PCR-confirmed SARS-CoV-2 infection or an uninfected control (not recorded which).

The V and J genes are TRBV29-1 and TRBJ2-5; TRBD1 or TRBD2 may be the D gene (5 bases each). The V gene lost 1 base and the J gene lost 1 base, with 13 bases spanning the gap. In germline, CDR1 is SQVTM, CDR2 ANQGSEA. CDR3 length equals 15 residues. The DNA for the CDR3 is TGCAGCGTTGAAGCCTCGGGACGGATCCAAGAGACCCAGTACTTC. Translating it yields CSVEASGRIQETQYF.

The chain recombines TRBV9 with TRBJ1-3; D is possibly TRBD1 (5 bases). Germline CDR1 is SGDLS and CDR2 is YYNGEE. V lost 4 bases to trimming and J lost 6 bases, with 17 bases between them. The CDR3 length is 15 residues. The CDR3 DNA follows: TGTGCCAGCAGCTCCCAGGGTTGGTACGAAAACACCATATATTTT. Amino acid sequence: CASSSQGWYENTIYF.

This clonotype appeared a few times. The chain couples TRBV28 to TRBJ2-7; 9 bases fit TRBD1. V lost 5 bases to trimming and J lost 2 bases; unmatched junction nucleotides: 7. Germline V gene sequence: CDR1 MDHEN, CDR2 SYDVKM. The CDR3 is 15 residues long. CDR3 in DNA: TGTGCCAGCAGTGGGTCCGGGACAGGGACCTACGAGCAGTACTTC. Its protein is CASSGSGTGTYEQYF.

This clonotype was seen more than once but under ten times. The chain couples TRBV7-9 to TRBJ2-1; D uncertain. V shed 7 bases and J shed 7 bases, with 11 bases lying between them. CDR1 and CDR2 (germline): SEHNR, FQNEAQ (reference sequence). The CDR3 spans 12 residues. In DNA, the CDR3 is TGTGCCAGCAACCCTATCAGGAATGAGCAGTTCTTC. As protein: CASNPIRNEQFF. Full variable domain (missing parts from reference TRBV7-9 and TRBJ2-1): DTGVSQNPRHKITKRGQNVTFRCDPISEHNRLYWYRQTLGQGPEFLTYFQNEAQLEKSRLLSDRFSAERPKGSFSTLEIQRTEQGDSAMYLCASNPIRNEQFFGPGTRLTVL.

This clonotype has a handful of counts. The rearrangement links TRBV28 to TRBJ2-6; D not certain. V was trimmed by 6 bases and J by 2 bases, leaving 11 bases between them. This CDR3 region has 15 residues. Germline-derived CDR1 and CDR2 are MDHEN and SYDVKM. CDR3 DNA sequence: TGTGCCAGCAGCAAACAGTTCACTGGGGCCAACGTCCTGACTTTC. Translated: CASSKQFTGANVLTF.

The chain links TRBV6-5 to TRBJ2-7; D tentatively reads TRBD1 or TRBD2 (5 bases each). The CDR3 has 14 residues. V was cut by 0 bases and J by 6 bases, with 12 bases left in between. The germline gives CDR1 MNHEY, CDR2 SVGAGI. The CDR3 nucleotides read TGTGCCAGCAGTTACTCGATAGGGACCGGCGAGCAGTACTTC. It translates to CASSYSIGTGEQYF.

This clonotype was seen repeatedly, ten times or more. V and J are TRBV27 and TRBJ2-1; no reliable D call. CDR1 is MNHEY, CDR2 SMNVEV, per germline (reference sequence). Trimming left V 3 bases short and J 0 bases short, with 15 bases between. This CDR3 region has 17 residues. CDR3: CASSFWPMQSSYNEQFF. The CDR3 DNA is TGTGCCAGCAGTTTCTGGCCAATGCAGAGCTCCTACAATGAGCAGTTCTTC.

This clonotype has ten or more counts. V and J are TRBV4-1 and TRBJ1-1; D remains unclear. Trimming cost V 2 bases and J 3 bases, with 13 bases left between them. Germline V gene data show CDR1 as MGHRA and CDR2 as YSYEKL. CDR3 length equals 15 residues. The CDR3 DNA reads TGCGCCAGCAGCCAACGGGTCCACCCGGACACTGAAGCTTTCTTT. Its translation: CASSQRVHPDTEAFF.

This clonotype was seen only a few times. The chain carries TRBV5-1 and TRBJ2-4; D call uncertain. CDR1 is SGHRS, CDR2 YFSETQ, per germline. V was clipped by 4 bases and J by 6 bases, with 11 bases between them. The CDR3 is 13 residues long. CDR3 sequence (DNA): TGCGCCAGCAGCCCCGCCTTGTTAAACATTCAGTACTTC. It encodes CASSPALLNIQYF.

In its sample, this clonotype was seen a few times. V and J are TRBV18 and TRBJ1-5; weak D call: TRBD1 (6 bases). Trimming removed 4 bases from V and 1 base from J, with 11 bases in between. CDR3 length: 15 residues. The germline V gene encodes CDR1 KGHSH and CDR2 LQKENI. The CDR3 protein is CASSLRQDSNQPQHF. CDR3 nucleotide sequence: TGTGCCAGCTCACTGAGACAGGACAGCAATCAGCCCCAGCATTTT.

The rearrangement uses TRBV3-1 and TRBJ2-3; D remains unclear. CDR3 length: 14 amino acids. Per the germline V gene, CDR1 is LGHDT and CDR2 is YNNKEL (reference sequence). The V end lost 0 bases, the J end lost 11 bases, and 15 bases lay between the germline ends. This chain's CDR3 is CASSQEILSWRQYF. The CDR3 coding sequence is TGTGCCAGCAGCCAAGAAATCCTTAGCTGGAGGCAGTATTTT.

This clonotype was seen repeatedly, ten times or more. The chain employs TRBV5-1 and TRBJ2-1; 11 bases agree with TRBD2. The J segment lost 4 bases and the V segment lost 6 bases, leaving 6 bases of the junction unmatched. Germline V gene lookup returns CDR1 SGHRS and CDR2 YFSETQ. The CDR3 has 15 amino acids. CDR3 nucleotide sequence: TGCGCCAGCATGAAAACTAGCGGGGGTTACAATGAGCAGTTCTTC. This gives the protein CASMKTSGGYNEQFF.

The CDR3 spells CASSLEGALGEQFF. The DNA of the CDR3 is TGTGCCAGCAGCTTAGAAGGAGCCTTAGGGGAGCAGTTCTTC. This chain connects TRBV11-2 to TRBJ2-1, with D unresolved. Germline CDR1 reads SGHAT; CDR2 reads FQNNGV. V lost 0 bases and J lost 10, with 13 bases in between. The CDR3 extends over 14 amino acids.

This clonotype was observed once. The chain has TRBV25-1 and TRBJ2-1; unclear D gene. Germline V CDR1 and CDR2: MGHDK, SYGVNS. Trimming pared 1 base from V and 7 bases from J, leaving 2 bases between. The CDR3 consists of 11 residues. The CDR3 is CASSELNEQFF. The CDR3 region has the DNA TGTGCCAGCAGTGAATTGAATGAGCAGTTCTTC.

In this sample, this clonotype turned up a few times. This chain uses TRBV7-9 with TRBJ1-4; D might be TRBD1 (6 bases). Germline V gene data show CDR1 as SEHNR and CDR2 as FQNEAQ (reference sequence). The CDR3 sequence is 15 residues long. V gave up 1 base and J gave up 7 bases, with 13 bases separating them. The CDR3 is CASSLDSGAVEKLFF. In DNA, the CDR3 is TGTGCCAGCAGCTTAGATTCAGGGGCGGTTGAAAAACTGTTTTTT.

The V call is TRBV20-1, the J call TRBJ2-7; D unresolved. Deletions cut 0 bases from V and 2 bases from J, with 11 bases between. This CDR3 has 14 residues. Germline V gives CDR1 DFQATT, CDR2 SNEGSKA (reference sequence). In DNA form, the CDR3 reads TGCAGTGCTAGAGATGCCGTAGTCCCCTACGAGCAGTACTTC. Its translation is CSARDAVVPYEQYF.

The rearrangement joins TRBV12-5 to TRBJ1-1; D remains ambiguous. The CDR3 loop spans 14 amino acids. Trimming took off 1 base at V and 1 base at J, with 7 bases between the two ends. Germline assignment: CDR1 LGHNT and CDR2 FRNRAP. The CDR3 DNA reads TGTGCTAGTGGTTTGGGGGTTACGAACACTGAAGCTTTCTTT. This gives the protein CASGLGVTNTEAFF.

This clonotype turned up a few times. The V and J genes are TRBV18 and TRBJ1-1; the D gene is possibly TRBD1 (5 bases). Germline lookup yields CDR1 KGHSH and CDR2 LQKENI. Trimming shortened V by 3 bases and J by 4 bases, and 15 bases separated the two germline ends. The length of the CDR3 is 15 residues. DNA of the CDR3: TGTGCCAGCTCACCTCGGGGGAATAGCCTCACTGAAGCTTTCTTT. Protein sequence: CASSPRGNSLTEAFF.

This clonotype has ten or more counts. The CDR3 nucleotides read TGTGCCAGCTCAGAGCAGAAGGTATTCAATCAGCCCCAGCATTTT. This translates into CASSEQKVFNQPQHF. The J gene is TRBJ1-5, the V gene TRBV18; D gene unclear. Germline V gene sequence: CDR1 KGHSH, CDR2 LQKENI. The V end lost 5 bases, the J end lost 3 bases, and 14 bases lay between the germline ends. This CDR3 contains 15 residues.

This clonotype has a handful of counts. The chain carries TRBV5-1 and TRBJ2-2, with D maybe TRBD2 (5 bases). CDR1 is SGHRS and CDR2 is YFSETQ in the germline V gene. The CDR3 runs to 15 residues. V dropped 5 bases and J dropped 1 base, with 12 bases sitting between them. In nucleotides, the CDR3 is TGCGCCAGCAGAGTGGAGGCGCAGAACACCGGGGAGCTGTTTTTT. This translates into CASRVEAQNTGELFF.

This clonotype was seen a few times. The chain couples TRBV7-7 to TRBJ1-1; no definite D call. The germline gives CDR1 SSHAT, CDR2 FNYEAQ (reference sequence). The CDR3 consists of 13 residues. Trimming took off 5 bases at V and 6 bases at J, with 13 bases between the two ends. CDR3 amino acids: CASSPRGGAEAFF. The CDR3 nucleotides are TGTGCCAGCAGCCCCCGGGGAGGCGCTGAAGCTTTCTTT.

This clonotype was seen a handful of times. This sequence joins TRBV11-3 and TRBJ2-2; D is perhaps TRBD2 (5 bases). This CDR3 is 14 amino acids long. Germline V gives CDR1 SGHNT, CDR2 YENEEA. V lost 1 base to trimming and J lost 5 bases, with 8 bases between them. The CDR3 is CASSLGGSTGELFF. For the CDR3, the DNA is TGTGCCAGCAGCTTAGGAGGGAGTACCGGGGAGCTGTTTTTT.